This T cell receptor beta chain was recorded in a study of blood T cells in healthy people across ages. General study points: Researchers deemed the diversity estimates from one million T cells underestimates. More naive CD4+ cells and higher diversity marked long-lived donors relative to aged donors. Possibly, changes in expanded clonotypes were confounded because donor CMV status was unknown.

This clonotype was seen a handful of times. No antigen is known for it. Primed by a sample-barcoded 5' primer and a J-beta primer mix, a second PCR proceeded for 7 to 11 cycles. Each CDR3 protein is one row after TCRdb ran MiXCR on the 5' RACE reads. In the table there are hundreds of thousands of distinct CDR3 sequences, 45% to 60% of which are singletons. Peripheral blood samples of 9 to 10 milliliters were drawn from each donor. The CDR3 is 12 residues long. Germline CDR1 is SGHDT and CDR2 is YYEEEE. V lost 2 bases and J lost 7, with 4 bases in between. The V gene is TRBV5-6, the J gene TRBJ1-6; D gene ambiguous. The sequence was obtained from a man between 60 and 75 years old in good health. The sample consisted of blood. CDR3 in amino acids: CASSFVNSPLHF. CDR3 bases: TGTGCCAGCAGCTTTGTGAATTCACCCCTCCACTTT.